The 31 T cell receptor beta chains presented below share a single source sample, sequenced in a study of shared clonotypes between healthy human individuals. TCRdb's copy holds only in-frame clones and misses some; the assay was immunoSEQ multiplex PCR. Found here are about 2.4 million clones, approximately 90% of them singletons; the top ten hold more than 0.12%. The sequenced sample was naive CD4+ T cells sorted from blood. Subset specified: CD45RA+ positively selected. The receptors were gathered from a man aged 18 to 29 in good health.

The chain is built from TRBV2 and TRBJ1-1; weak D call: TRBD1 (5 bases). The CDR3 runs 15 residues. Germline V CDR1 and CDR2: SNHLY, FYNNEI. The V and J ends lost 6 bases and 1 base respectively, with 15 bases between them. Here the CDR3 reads CASRPPQGPNTEAFF. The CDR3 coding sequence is TGTGCCAGCAGACCCCCTCAGGGACCGAACACTGAAGCTTTCTTT.

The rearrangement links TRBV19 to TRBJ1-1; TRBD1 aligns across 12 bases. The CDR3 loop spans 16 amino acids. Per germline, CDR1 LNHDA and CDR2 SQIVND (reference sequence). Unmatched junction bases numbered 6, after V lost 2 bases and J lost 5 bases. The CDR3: CASSIRGTGGWTEAFF. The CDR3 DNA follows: TGTGCCAGTAGTATAAGAGGGACAGGGGGCTGGACTGAAGCTTTCTTT.

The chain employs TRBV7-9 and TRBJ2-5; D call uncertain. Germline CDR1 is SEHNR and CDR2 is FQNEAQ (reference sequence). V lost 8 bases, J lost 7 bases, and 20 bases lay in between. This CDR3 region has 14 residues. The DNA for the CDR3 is TGTGCCAGCCGAGGAGCCGCCCGTGGTGGGACCCAGTACTTC. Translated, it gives CASRGAARGGTQYF.

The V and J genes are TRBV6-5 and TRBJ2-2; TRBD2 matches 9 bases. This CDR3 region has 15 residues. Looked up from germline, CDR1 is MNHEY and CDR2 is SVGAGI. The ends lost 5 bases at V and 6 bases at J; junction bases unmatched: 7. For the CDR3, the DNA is TGTGCCAGCAGTAGACTAGCGGAGGCGGCCGGGGAGCTGTTTTTT. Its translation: CASSRLAEAAGELFF.

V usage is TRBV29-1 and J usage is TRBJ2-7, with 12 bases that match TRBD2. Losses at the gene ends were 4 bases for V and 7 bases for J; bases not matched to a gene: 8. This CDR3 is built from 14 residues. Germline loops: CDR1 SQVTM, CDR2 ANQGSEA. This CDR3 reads CSVVTGLAGYEQYF. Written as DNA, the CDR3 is TGCAGCGTTGTGACAGGACTAGCGGGATATGAGCAGTACTTC.

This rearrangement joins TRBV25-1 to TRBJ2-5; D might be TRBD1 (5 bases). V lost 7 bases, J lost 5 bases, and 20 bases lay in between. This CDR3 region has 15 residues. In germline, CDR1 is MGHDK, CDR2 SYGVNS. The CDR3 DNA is TGTGCCAGCAAGAGACAGTCATCATTCGGGGAGACCCAGTACTTC. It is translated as CASKRQSSFGETQYF.

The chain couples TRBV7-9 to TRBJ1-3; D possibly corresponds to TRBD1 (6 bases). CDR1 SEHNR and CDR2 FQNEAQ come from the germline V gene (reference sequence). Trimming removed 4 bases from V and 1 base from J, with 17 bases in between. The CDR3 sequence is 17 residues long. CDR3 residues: CASSSTTGSLSGNTIYF. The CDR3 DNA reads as TGTGCCAGCAGCTCGACGACAGGATCCCTTTCTGGAAACACCATATATTTT. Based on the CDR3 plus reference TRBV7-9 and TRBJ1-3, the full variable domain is DTGVSQNPRHKITKRGQNVTFRCDPISEHNRLYWYRQTLGQGPEFLTYFQNEAQLEKSRLLSDRFSAERPKGSFSTLEIQRTEQGDSAMYLCASSSTTGSLSGNTIYFGEGSWLTVV.

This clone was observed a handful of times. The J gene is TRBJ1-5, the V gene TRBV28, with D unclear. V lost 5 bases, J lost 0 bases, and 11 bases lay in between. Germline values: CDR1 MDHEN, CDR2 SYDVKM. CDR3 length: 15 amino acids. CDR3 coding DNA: TGTGCCAGCAGTCCCCGACGGAATAGCAATCAGCCCCAGCATTTT. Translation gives CASSPRRNSNQPQHF.

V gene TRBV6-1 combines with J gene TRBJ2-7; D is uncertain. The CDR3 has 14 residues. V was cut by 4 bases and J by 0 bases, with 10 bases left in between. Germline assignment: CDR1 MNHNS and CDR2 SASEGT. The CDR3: CASSAVGHSYEQYF. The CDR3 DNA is TGTGCCAGCAGTGCGGTGGGCCACTCCTACGAGCAGTACTTC.

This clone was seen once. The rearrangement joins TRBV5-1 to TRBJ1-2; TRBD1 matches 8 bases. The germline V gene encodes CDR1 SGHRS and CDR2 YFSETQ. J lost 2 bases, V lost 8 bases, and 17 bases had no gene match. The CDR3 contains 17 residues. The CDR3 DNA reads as TGCGCCAGTTCCCTGCATGGGAACCAGGGGGCAAACTATGGCTACACCTTC. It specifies CASSLHGNQGANYGYTF.

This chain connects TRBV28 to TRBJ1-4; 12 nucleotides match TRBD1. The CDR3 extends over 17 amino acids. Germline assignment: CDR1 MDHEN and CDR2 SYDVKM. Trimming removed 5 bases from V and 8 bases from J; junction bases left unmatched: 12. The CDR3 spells CASSLGDRGPAGEKLFF. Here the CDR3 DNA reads TGTGCCAGCAGTCTTGGGGACAGGGGGCCGGCGGGCGAAAAACTGTTTTTT.

The CDR3 sequence: CASSENEGWNTEAFF. CDR3 DNA sequence: TGTGCCAGCAGTGAAAATGAGGGGTGGAACACTGAAGCTTTCTTT. The chain employs TRBV6-1 and TRBJ1-1, with a weak D call TRBD1 (5 bases). Germline values: CDR1 MNHNS, CDR2 SASEGT. V was cut by 2 bases and J by 1 base, with 11 bases left in between. The CDR3 consists of 15 residues.

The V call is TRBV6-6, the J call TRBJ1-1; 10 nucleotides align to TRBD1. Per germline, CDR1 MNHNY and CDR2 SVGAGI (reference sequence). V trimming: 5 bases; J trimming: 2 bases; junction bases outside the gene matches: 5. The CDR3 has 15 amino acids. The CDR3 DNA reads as TGTGCCAGCAGTCTCCGGGACAGGGGAAACACTGAAGCTTTCTTT. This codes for CASSLRDRGNTEAFF.

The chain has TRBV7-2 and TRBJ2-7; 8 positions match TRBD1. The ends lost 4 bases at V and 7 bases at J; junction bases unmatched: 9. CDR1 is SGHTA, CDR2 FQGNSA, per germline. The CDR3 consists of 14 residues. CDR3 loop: CASSSVQGAGEQYF. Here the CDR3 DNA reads TGTGCCAGCAGCTCAGTGCAGGGGGCAGGGGAGCAGTACTTC.

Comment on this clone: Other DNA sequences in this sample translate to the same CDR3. The CDR3 protein is CAIGTSGSYEQYF. The CDR3 nucleotides are TGTGCCATCGGGACTAGCGGGTCCTACGAGCAGTACTTC. The V gene is TRBV10-3, the J gene TRBJ2-7; 12 nucleotides agree with TRBD2. The CDR3 loop spans 13 amino acids. With V trimmed by 8 bases and J by 1 base, 0 bases remained unmatched. From germline, CDR1 is ENHRY and CDR2 SYGVKD.

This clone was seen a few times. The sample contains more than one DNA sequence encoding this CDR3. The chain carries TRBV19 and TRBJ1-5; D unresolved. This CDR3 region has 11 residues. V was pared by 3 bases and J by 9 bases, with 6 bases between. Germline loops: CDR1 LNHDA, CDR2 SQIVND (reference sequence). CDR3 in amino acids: CASSIGGPQHF. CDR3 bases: TGTGCCAGTAGTATCGGCGGGCCCCAGCATTTT. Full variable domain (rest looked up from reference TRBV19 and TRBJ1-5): DGGITQSPKYLFRKEGQNVTLSCEQNLNHDAMYWYRQDPGQGLRLIYYSQIVNDFQKGDIAEGYSVSREKKESFPLTVTSAQKNPTAFYLCASSIGGPQHFGDGTRLSIL.

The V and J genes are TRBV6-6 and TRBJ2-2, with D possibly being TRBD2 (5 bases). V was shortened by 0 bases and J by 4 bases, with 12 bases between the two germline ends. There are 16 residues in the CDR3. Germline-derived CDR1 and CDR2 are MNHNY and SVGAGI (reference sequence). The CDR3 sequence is CASSYSLGRGTGELFF. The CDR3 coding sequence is TGTGCCAGCAGTTACTCGCTGGGCCGGGGCACCGGGGAGCTGTTTTTT.

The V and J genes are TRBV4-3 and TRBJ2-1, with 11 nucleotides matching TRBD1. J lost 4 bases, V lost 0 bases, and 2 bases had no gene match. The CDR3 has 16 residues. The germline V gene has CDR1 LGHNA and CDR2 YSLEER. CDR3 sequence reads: CASSQERDRGYNEQFF. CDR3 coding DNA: TGCGCCAGCAGCCAAGAAAGGGACAGGGGGTACAATGAGCAGTTCTTC.

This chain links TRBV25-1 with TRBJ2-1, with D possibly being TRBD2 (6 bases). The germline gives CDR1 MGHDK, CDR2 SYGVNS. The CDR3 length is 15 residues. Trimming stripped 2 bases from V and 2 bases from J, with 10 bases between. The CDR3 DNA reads TGTGCCAGCAGTGAAGTATCGGGGGCCTACAATGAGCAGTTCTTC. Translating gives CASSEVSGAYNEQFF.

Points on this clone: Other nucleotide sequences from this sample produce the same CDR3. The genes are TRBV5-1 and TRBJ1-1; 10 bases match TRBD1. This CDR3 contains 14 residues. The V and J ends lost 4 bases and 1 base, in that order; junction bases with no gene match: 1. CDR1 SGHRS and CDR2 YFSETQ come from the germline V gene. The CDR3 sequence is CASSGTGANTEAFF. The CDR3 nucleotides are TGCGCCAGCAGCGGGACAGGGGCGAACACTGAAGCTTTCTTT.

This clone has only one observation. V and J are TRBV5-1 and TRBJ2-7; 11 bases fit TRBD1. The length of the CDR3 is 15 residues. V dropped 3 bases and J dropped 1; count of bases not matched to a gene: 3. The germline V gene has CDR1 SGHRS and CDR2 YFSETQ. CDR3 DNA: TGCGCCAGCAGCTGGACAGGGGGCGGGTCCTACGAGCAGTACTTC. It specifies CASSWTGGGSYEQYF.

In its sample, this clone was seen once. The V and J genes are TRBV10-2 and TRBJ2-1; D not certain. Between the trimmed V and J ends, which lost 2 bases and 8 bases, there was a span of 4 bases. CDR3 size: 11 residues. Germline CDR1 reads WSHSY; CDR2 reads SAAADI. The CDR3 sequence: CASSEGHEQFF. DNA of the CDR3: TGCGCCAGCAGTGAGGGGCATGAGCAGTTCTTC.

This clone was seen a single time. CDR3 sequence reads: CASSVADRGEQFF. In nucleotides, the CDR3 is TGTGCCAGCAGCGTAGCAGATAGAGGTGAGCAGTTCTTC. The rearrangement uses TRBV9 and TRBJ2-1; D remains ambiguous. CDR1 is SGDLS, CDR2 YYNGEE, per germline. The CDR3 is 13 amino acids. V was cut by 0 bases and J by 9 bases, with 10 bases left in between.

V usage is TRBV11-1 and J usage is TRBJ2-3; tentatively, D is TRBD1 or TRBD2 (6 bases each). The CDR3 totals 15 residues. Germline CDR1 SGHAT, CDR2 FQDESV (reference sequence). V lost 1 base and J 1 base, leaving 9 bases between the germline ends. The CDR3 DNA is TGTGCCAGCAGCTTAGGGGGGGCCGGCACAGATACGCAGTATTTT. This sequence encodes CASSLGGAGTDTQYF. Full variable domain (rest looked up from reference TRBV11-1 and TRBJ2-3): EAEVAQSPRYKITEKSQAVAFWCDPISGHATLYWYRQILGQGPELLVQFQDESVVDDSQLPKDRFSAERLKGVDSTLKIQPAELGDSAMYLCASSLGGAGTDTQYFGPGTRLTVL.

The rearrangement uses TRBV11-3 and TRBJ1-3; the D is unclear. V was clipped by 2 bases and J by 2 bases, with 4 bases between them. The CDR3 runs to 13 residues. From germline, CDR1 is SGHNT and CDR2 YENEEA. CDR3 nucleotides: TGTGCCAGCAGCTTATTCCCTGGAAACACCATATATTTT. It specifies CASSLFPGNTIYF. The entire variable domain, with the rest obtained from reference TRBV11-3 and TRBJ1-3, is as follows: EAGVVQSPRYKIIEKKQPVAFWCNPISGHNTLYWYLQNLGQGPELLIRYENEEAVDDSQLPKDRFSAERLKGVDSTLKIQPAELGDSAVYLCASSLFPGNTIYFGEGSWLTVV.

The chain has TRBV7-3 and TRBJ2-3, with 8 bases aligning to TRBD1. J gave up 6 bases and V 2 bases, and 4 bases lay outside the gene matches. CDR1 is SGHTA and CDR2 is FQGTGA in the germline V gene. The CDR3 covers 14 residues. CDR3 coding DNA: TGTGCCAGCAGCTTACAGGGGGCTGGTGATACGCAGTATTTT. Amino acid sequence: CASSLQGAGDTQYF. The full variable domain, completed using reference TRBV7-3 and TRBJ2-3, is GAGVSQTPSNKVTEKGKYVELRCDPISGHTALYWYRQSLGQGPEFLIYFQGTGAADDSGLPNDRFFAVRPEGSVSTLKIQRTERGDSAVYLCASSLQGAGDTQYFGPGTRLTVL.

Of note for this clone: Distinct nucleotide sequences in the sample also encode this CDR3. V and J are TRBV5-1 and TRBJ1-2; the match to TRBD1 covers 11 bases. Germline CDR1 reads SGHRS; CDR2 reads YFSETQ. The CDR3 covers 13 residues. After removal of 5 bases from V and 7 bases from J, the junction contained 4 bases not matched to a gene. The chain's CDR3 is CASSIGTGGGYTF. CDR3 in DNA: TGCGCCAGCAGTATAGGGACAGGGGGTGGCTACACCTTC. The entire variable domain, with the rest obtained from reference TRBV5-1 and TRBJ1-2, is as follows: KAGVTQTPRYLIKTRGQQVTLSCSPISGHRSVSWYQQTPGQGLQFLFEYFSETQRNKGNFPGRFSGRQFSNSRSEMNVSTLELGDSALYLCASSIGTGGGYTFGSGTRLTVV.

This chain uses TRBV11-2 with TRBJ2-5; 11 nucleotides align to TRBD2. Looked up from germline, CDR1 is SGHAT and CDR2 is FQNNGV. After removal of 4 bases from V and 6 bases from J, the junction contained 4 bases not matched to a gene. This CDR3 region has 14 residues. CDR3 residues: CASSSLAGVQTQYF. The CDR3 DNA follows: TGTGCCAGCAGCTCACTAGCGGGAGTCCAGACCCAGTACTTC.

As DNA, the CDR3 is TGTGCCAGTACTTCCGGGACAGGGGTTGGGGAAGGGAATGAGCAGTTCTTC. Translated, it gives CASTSGTGVGEGNEQFF. This rearrangement joins TRBV11-2 to TRBJ2-1; 10 bases line up with TRBD1. Trimming cost V 9 bases and J 7 bases; bases outside gene matches: 18. The length of the CDR3 is 17 residues. From germline, CDR1 is SGHAT and CDR2 FQNNGV.

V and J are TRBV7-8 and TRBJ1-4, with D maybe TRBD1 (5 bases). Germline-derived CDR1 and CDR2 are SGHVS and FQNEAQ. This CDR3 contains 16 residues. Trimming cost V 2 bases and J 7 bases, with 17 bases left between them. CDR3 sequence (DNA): TGTGCCAGCAGCTTAAGCCCGACAGCAGGAGTTGAAAAACTGTTTTTT. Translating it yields CASSLSPTAGVEKLFF.

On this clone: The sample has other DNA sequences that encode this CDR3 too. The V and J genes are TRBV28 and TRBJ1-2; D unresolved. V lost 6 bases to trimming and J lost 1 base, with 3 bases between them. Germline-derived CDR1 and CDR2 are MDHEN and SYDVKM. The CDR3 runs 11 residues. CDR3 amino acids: CASRGNYGYTF. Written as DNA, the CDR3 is TGTGCCAGCAGGGGTAACTATGGCTACACCTTC.